The next 25 T cell receptor beta chains were all read from a single sample in a study of blood T cell repertoires in COVID-19. Measured with immunoSEQ multiplex PCR; TCRdb has only the in-frame clones, and not every one. The table shows roughly 43,000 clones, with roughly 88% occurring only once. The sequencing input was peripheral blood. All receptors come from a human donor in a cohort sampled during active COVID-19.

This rearrangement joins TRBV5-1 to TRBJ1-1, with D perhaps matching TRBD1 (6 bases). The CDR3 spans 16 residues. CDR1 is SGHRS, CDR2 YFSETQ, per germline. V was clipped by 3 bases and J by 8 bases, with 23 bases between them. CDR3 protein: CASSSDSSLPASEAFF. CDR3 sequence (DNA): TGCGCCAGCAGCTCGGACAGTTCCCTACCCGCGTCCGAAGCTTTCTTT.

J is TRBJ1-4 and V is TRBV5-4, with a tentative D call TRBD1 (5 bases). CDR3 size: 14 residues. V was clipped by 0 bases and J by 10 bases, with 13 bases between them. The germline gives CDR1 SGHNT, CDR2 YYREEE (reference sequence). The DNA of the CDR3 is TGTGCCAGCAGCTTGGGATCAGGGTCCGGAAAACTGTTTTTT. This translates into CASSLGSGSGKLFF.

By frequency in the sample, this clone is medium-sized. The V gene is TRBV4-2, the J gene TRBJ1-5; tentative D call: TRBD1 (5 bases). The germline V gene has CDR1 LGHNA and CDR2 YNFKEQ. V lost 0 bases to trimming and J lost 1 base, with 10 bases between them. This CDR3 has 16 amino acids. The CDR3 DNA reads as TGTGCCAGCAGCCAAGAATTCAGGGTGAGCAATCAGCCCCAGCATTTT. Encoded protein: CASSQEFRVSNQPQHF.

This chain uses TRBV9 with TRBJ2-3; 7 nucleotides match TRBD1. The germline V gene encodes CDR1 SGDLS and CDR2 YYNGEE. V shed 3 bases and J 2 bases; nucleotides not matched to a gene: 9. There are 16 residues in the CDR3. DNA for the CDR3: TGTGCCAGCAGCGCCACGACAGGGACGACCACAGATACGCAGTATTTT. Amino acids: CASSATTGTTTDTQYF.

There are a few counts of this clone. The rearrangement uses TRBV7-2 and TRBJ1-5; 10 bases fit TRBD1. The germline gives CDR1 SGHTA, CDR2 FQGNSA. The CDR3 extends over 16 amino acids. Trimming removed 2 bases from V and 6 bases from J; junction bases left unmatched: 7. Here the CDR3 DNA reads TGTGCCAGCAGCTTACTACCGGGACAGGGGTTTCAGCCCCAGCATTTT. Its protein is CASSLLPGQGFQPQHF.

The chain combines TRBV7-8 with TRBJ2-1, with D perhaps matching TRBD2 (6 bases). Germline CDR1 and CDR2: SGHVS and FQNEAQ. Trimming stripped 3 bases from V and 8 bases from J, with 8 bases between. CDR3 length: 12 amino acids. The CDR3 spells CASSFTSYEQFF. The CDR3, as DNA: TGTGCCAGCAGCTTTACTAGCTATGAGCAGTTCTTC.

The chain is built from TRBV6-5 and TRBJ2-3; TRBD1 matches at 7 bases. Germline lookup yields CDR1 MNHEY and CDR2 SVGAGI. V trimming: 2 bases; J trimming: 3 bases; junction bases outside the gene matches: 8. The CDR3 has 16 amino acids. The CDR3 sequence: CASSYDRDSGTDTQYF. CDR3 nucleotide sequence: TGTGCCAGCAGTTACGATCGGGACAGTGGAACAGATACGCAGTATTTT.

The chain uses TRBV6-1 and TRBJ2-1, with TRBD2 matching over 10 bases. The CDR3 loop spans 12 amino acids. Losses at the gene ends were 2 bases for V and 14 bases for J; bases not matched to a gene: 3. CDR1 is MNHNS, CDR2 SASEGT, per germline. The CDR3 nucleotides read TGTGCCAGCAGTGAACTAGCGGGAGATAAGTTCTTC. Protein: CASSELAGDKFF.

The table lists this clone with a count of one. The chain recombines TRBV6-5 with TRBJ2-2; 10 bases match TRBD1. V trimming: 6 bases; J trimming: 6 bases; junction bases outside the gene matches: 7. CDR1 is MNHEY and CDR2 is SVGAGI in the germline V gene. The CDR3 runs to 15 residues. Here the CDR3 DNA reads TGTGCCAGCAGCCGCAGCGGGACAGGGGCCGGGGAGCTGTTTTTT. Protein sequence: CASSRSGTGAGELFF.

This clone was seen many times. This chain links TRBV28 with TRBJ2-7, with a possible D match to TRBD2 (5 bases). The CDR3 spans 11 residues. V was shortened by 3 bases and J by 5 bases, with 5 bases between the two germline ends. Germline-derived CDR1 and CDR2 are MDHEN and SYDVKM. The CDR3 DNA is TGTGCCAGCAGTTTGGGAGACGAGCAGTACTTC. This codes for CASSLGDEQYF.

The chain is built from TRBV27 and TRBJ1-1; 7 bases agree with TRBD1. CDR1 and CDR2 from the germline V gene are MNHEY and SMNVEV (reference sequence). J lost 5 bases, V lost 5 bases, and 5 bases had no gene match. The CDR3 loop spans 13 amino acids. The CDR3 coding sequence is TGTGCCAGCAGTGTGGACAGGCGAACTGAAGCTTTCTTT. It codes for CASSVDRRTEAFF.

The chain recombines TRBV27 with TRBJ2-1, with a weak D call TRBD1 (6 bases). Germline V CDR1 and CDR2: MNHEY, SMNVEV (reference sequence). Trimming removed 0 bases at V and 1 base at J, with 10 bases between. This CDR3 is 16 amino acids long. CDR3 sequence reads: CASSLSAGESYNEQFF. Written as DNA, the CDR3 is TGTGCCAGCAGTTTATCTGCAGGGGAGTCCTACAATGAGCAGTTCTTC.

In this sample, this clone turned up a few times. The chain is built from TRBV12-3 or TRBV12-4 and TRBJ1-5; the D gene is possibly TRBD1 (6 bases). The CDR3 length is 13 residues. V lost 6 bases, J lost 4 bases, and 10 bases lay in between. The CDR3 DNA sequence: TGTGCCAGCAGCTCCGACAGGAATCAGCCCCAGCATTTT. Amino acids: CASSSDRNQPQHF.

This rearrangement joins TRBV7-2 to TRBJ2-5, with D possibly matching TRBD2 (6 bases). Germline V CDR1 and CDR2: SGHTA, FQGNSA. Trimming took 3 bases from V and 5 from J, leaving 7 bases between them. The CDR3 spans 12 residues. The CDR3 nucleotides read TGTGCCAGCAGCTTCAGCGGGGAGACCCAGTACTTC. Translating gives CASSFSGETQYF.

This clone showed up just once. The chain recombines TRBV11-2 with TRBJ1-1, with D possibly matching TRBD1 (5 bases). Trimming took 2 bases from V and 2 from J, leaving 18 bases between them. The CDR3 is 17 residues long. CDR1 and CDR2 (germline): SGHAT, FQNNGV. CDR3 nucleotide sequence: TGTGCCAGCAGCTTAAGAAGCGGGGGAGCAGCAAACACTGAAGCTTTCTTT. It yields the protein CASSLRSGGAANTEAFF.

The V call is TRBV5-1, the J call TRBJ2-2, with D possibly TRBD1 on 6 matching bases. The CDR3 is 13 residues long. Germline values: CDR1 SGHRS, CDR2 YFSETQ. Trimming took off 5 bases at V and 1 base at J, with 6 bases between the two ends. CDR3 nucleotides: TGCGCCAGCAGGACAGGGAACACCGGGGAGCTGTTTTTT. Residues: CASRTGNTGELFF.

The chain couples TRBV2 to TRBJ1-5; D unclear. The germline gives CDR1 SNHLY, CDR2 FYNNEI. Deletions cut 5 bases from V and 7 bases from J, with 12 bases between. This CDR3 is 13 amino acids long. The CDR3 DNA is TGTGCCAGCAGTACGGTTACTTGGCAGCCCCAGCATTTT. Translation: CASSTVTWQPQHF. Supplemented by reference TRBV2 and TRBJ1-5, the full variable domain reads EPEVTQTPSHQVTQMGQEVILRCVPISNHLYFYWYRQILGQKVEFLVSFYNNEISEKSEIFDDQFSVERPDGSNFTLKIRSTKLEDSAMYFCASSTVTWQPQHFGDGTRLSIL.

The chain uses TRBV5-1 and TRBJ1-4; D remains ambiguous. Germline values: CDR1 SGHRS, CDR2 YFSETQ. CDR3 length: 15 amino acids. The ends were cut back, 0 bases at V and 7 bases at J, with 13 bases in the middle. The CDR3 region has the DNA TGCGCCAGCAGCTTGGCTGGCGGTGGCTTTGAAAAACTGTTTTTT. Translated, it gives CASSLAGGGFEKLFF.

This sequence joins TRBV9 and TRBJ2-1; 14 bases line up with TRBD2. Germline values: CDR1 SGDLS, CDR2 YYNGEE. The CDR3 runs 15 residues. V shed 3 bases and J 10 bases; nucleotides not matched to a gene: 6. CDR3 region: CASSARTSGGMEQFF. CDR3 in DNA: TGTGCCAGCAGCGCCCGGACTAGCGGGGGGATGGAGCAGTTCTTC.

The chain joins TRBV3-1 (or the pseudogene TRBV3-2) to TRBJ1-6, with D perhaps matching TRBD1 (5 bases). Deletions cut 4 bases from V and 7 bases from J, with 14 bases between. This CDR3 region has 15 residues. Germline lookup yields CDR1 LGHDT and CDR2 YNNKEL (reference sequence). The CDR3 is CASSLLGETNSPLHF. CDR3 bases: TGTGCCAGCAGCCTATTAGGGGAAACCAATTCACCCCTCCACTTT.

This sequence joins TRBV2 and TRBJ2-3; D is unresolved. The CDR3 covers 16 residues. Per the germline V gene, CDR1 is SNHLY and CDR2 is FYNNEI. V dropped 1 base and J dropped 1 base, with 12 bases sitting between them. CDR3 bases: TGTGCCAGCAGTGAAGGAGCAGGAACCCGCACAGATACGCAGTATTTT. Its protein is CASSEGAGTRTDTQYF.

The rearrangement joins TRBV2 to TRBJ1-5; 11 positions agree with TRBD1. CDR3 length equals 15 residues. V dropped 6 bases and J dropped 4; count of bases not matched to a gene: 5. Per germline, CDR1 SNHLY and CDR2 FYNNEI. The CDR3 region has the DNA TGTGCCAGCAGGCCGGACAGGGGGCGTAATCAGCCCCAGCATTTT. This gives the protein CASRPDRGRNQPQHF.

The chain combines TRBV5-1 with TRBJ2-3; D possibly corresponds to TRBD2 (6 bases). The CDR3 length is 15 residues. CDR1 and CDR2 from the germline V gene are SGHRS and YFSETQ. V dropped 1 base and J dropped 0 bases, with 9 bases sitting between them. The CDR3 is CASSLSGHSTDTQYF. The CDR3 DNA reads as TGCGCCAGCAGCTTGAGCGGGCATAGCACAGATACGCAGTATTTT. The variable domain in full, completed from reference TRBV5-1 and TRBJ2-3, reads KAGVTQTPRYLIKTRGQQVTLSCSPISGHRSVSWYQQTPGQGLQFLFEYFSETQRNKGNFPGRFSGRQFSNSRSEMNVSTLELGDSALYLCASSLSGHSTDTQYFGPGTRLTVL.

This sequence joins TRBV19 and TRBJ2-2; the match to TRBD2 covers 14 bases. Losses at the gene ends were 9 bases for V and 5 bases for J; bases not matched to a gene: 11. The CDR3 loop spans 17 amino acids. Germline V CDR1 and CDR2: LNHDA, SQIVND (reference sequence). CDR3 sequence reads: CASRTSGGQTSTGELFF. The CDR3 nucleotides read TGTGCCAGCCGGACTAGCGGGGGGCAAACGTCTACCGGGGAGCTGTTTTTT.

The chain carries TRBV19 and TRBJ1-1; no clear D gene. Trimming cost V 2 bases and J 6 bases, with 22 bases left between them. Germline V gene data show CDR1 as LNHDA and CDR2 as SQIVND (reference sequence). This CDR3 is built from 17 residues. CDR3 nucleotides: TGTGCCAGTAGTATACGGTCCCGGGAATTTTCGGGGTCTGAAGCTTTCTTT. Translated: CASSIRSREFSGSEAFF.